The 4 T cell receptor beta chains presented below share a single source sample, sequenced in a study of blood T cell repertoires in COVID-19. TCRdb's copy holds only in-frame clones and misses some; the assay was immunoSEQ multiplex PCR. The sample yields under 300,000 clones, about 83% seen once. Sequencing was performed on peripheral blood. These receptors were collected from a man aged 45-65 years with acute or convalescent COVID-19.

The gene calls are TRBV5-1 and TRBJ1-4; perhaps TRBD1 as D (6 bases). Germline CDR1 SGHRS, CDR2 YFSETQ. The CDR3 length is 15 residues. The ends were cut back, 5 bases at V and 0 bases at J, with 11 bases in the middle. The CDR3 loop is CASRTGLATNEKLFF. The CDR3, as DNA: TGCGCCAGCAGGACAGGTCTCGCAACTAATGAAAAACTGTTTTTT.

V gene TRBV11-2 combines with J gene TRBJ2-7, with 7 bases lining up with TRBD2. The ends lost 3 bases at V and 0 bases at J; junction bases unmatched: 5. There are 15 residues in the CDR3. From germline, CDR1 is SGHAT and CDR2 FQNNGV. CDR3 in amino acids: CASSFDSGYSYEQYF. The CDR3 DNA follows: TGTGCCAGCAGCTTTGATAGCGGGTACTCCTACGAGCAGTACTTC.

The gene calls are TRBV6-2 or TRBV6-3 and TRBJ1-3; D is undetermined. The CDR3 consists of 14 residues. Per the germline V gene, CDR1 is MNHEY and CDR2 is SVGEGT. V lost 2 bases and J 0 bases, leaving 5 bases between the germline ends. DNA of the CDR3: TGTGCCAGCAGTTACGGGCTCTCTGGAAACACCATATATTTT. This encodes CASSYGLSGNTIYF.

The rearrangement joins TRBV6-2 or TRBV6-3 to TRBJ2-2, with D hard to call. V was trimmed by 3 bases and J by 7 bases, leaving 9 bases between them. The length of the CDR3 is 13 residues. Germline assignment: CDR1 MNHEY and CDR2 SVGEGT. Here the CDR3 reads CASSYLKYGELFF. CDR3 in DNA: TGTGCCAGCAGTTATCTTAAATACGGGGAGCTGTTTTTT.